Following are 28 T cell receptor beta chains from one sample sequenced in a study of preoperative IRX-2 immunotherapy in early breast cancer. The method was immunoSEQ multiplex PCR; TCRdb's version includes in-frame clones alone and lacks a portion of them. The data show about 26,000 clones, with roughly 90% seen just once and just over 9.5% held by the top ten. Specified treatment: preoperative locoregional IRX-2 cytokine immunotherapy. This material was obtained from a patient treated with IRX-2 immunotherapy. The receptors derive from a human donor with breast cancer.

The chain is built from TRBV5-1 and TRBJ1-1, with D uncertain. The germline gives CDR1 SGHRS, CDR2 YFSETQ. This CDR3 comprises 14 residues. V was shortened by 0 bases and J by 1 base, with 7 bases between the two germline ends. In nucleotides, the CDR3 is TGCGCCAGCAGCTTGGAAGGTAGGAACACTGAAGCTTTCTTT. Its protein product is CASSLEGRNTEAFF. The complete variable domain, with remaining parts taken from reference TRBV5-1 and TRBJ1-1, reads KAGVTQTPRYLIKTRGQQVTLSCSPISGHRSVSWYQQTPGQGLQFLFEYFSETQRNKGNFPGRFSGRQFSNSRSEMNVSTLELGDSALYLCASSLEGRNTEAFFGQGTRLTVV.

Notes on this clone: At one end, the junction sequence differs from germline, possibly due to a read error. The chain has TRBV7-9 and TRBJ2-1, with 7 bases that match TRBD1. This CDR3 has 14 amino acids. Germline CDR1 and CDR2: SEHNR and FQNEAQ (reference sequence). The CDR3 sequence is CASSFSQGNNEQFF. CDR3 nucleotide sequence: TGCGCCAGCAGCTTTTCACAGGGGAACAATGAGCAGTTCTTC.

The chain's CDR3 is CASSLGQSYGYTF. In nucleotides, the CDR3 is TGCGCCAGCAGCTTGGGTCAGTCCTATGGCTACACCTTC. This sequence joins TRBV5-1 and TRBJ1-2; D ambiguous. The CDR3 runs to 13 residues. The germline CDR1 and CDR2 sequences are SGHRS and YFSETQ. V lost 0 bases, J lost 4 bases, and 7 bases lay in between.

This chain joins TRBV7-2 and TRBJ1-5; D call uncertain. With 4 bases removed from V and 5 bases from J, the gap between germline ends came to 12 bases. CDR3 size: 14 residues. Per the germline V gene, CDR1 is SGHTA and CDR2 is FQGNSA. CDR3 sequence (DNA): TGTGCCAGCAGCTCCGGGGAGGTGTATCAGCCCCAGCATTTT. Its protein product is CASSSGEVYQPQHF.

The gene calls are TRBV6-6 and TRBJ1-4; D may be TRBD1 (6 bases). Germline assignment: CDR1 MNHNY and CDR2 SVGAGI (reference sequence). The CDR3 covers 16 residues. V dropped 5 bases and J dropped 0 bases, with 13 bases sitting between them. The CDR3 reads CASSTVGQTTNEKLFF. CDR3 DNA sequence: TGTGCCAGCAGTACAGTAGGACAGACAACTAATGAAAAACTGTTTTTT.

The chain carries TRBV29-1 and TRBJ1-2; D remains ambiguous. The germline V gene has CDR1 SQVTM and CDR2 ANQGSEA. The CDR3 sequence is 11 residues long. V lost 1 base and J 8 bases, leaving 8 bases between the germline ends. The CDR3 sequence is CSVEGLWGYTF. The CDR3 region has the DNA TGCAGCGTTGAAGGGCTGTGGGGCTACACCTTC.

The gene calls are TRBV4-2 and TRBJ2-1; D unclear. Trimming removed 0 bases at V and 9 bases at J, with 9 bases between. The CDR3 length is 13 residues. Germline CDR1 and CDR2: LGHNA and YNFKEQ. CDR3 in DNA: TGTGCCAGCAGCCAAGATATGGTGCCTGAGCAGTTCTTC. Protein: CASSQDMVPEQFF.

V usage is TRBV28 and J usage is TRBJ1-2; TRBD1 matches 9 bases. From germline, CDR1 is MDHEN and CDR2 SYDVKM. The CDR3 is 14 amino acids. Trimming at V came to 5 bases and at J to 2 bases, leaving 3 bases not matched to a gene. The CDR3 DNA follows: TGTGCCAGCAGTACAGGGGGCGCGAACTATGGCTACACCTTC. It encodes CASSTGGANYGYTF.

The rearrangement uses TRBV29-1 and TRBJ2-7; the D gene is possibly TRBD1 (6 bases). The CDR3 runs 12 residues. V was shortened by 4 bases and J by 0 bases, with 7 bases between the two germline ends. Per germline, CDR1 SQVTM and CDR2 ANQGSEA. CDR3 bases: TGCAGCGTTGGGGACACCTCCTACGAGCAGTACTTC. Protein product: CSVGDTSYEQYF.

The chain recombines TRBV5-1 with TRBJ2-5; D is possibly TRBD2 (5 bases). The J call is doubtful: the DNA matches TRBJ2-7 better. CDR1 SGHRS and CDR2 YFSETQ come from the germline V gene. This CDR3 contains 13 residues. For the CDR3, the DNA is TGCGCCAGCAGCCCCCAAGCGGACTACGAGCAGTACTTC. This translates into CASSPQADYEQYF.

CDR3 nucleotides: TGTGCCAGCAGAGCCGGGACAGGGAAGCTTACGAGGGAGCAGTACTTC. Its protein is CASRAGTGKLTREQYF. The chain joins TRBV27 to TRBJ2-7; 9 bases align to TRBD1. The CDR3 length is 16 residues. The germline gives CDR1 MNHEY, CDR2 SMNVEV (reference sequence). V trimming: 6 bases; J trimming: 7 bases; junction bases outside the gene matches: 16.

This chain uses TRBV5-4 with TRBJ2-5; 11 nucleotides line up with TRBD2. This CDR3 region has 14 residues. V shed 4 bases, J shed 3 bases, and the junction held 2 bases outside the gene matches. The germline CDR1 and CDR2 sequences are SGHNT and YYREEE (reference sequence). As DNA, the CDR3 is TGTGCCAGCAGCGTGGGACTAGCGGAAGAGACCCAGTACTTC. Its translation: CASSVGLAEETQYF.

This clone was detected a few times. The rearrangement uses TRBV20-1 and TRBJ1-2; weak D call: TRBD1 (6 bases). Germline-derived CDR1 and CDR2 are DFQATT and SNEGSKA (reference sequence). The CDR3 sequence is 11 residues long. Trimming left V 8 bases short and J 3 bases short, with 10 bases between. CDR3 region: CSTTGYYGYTF. CDR3 coding DNA: TGCAGTACGACAGGCTACTATGGCTACACCTTC.

The gene calls are TRBV2 and TRBJ2-1, with D hard to call. The length of the CDR3 is 11 residues. The ends were cut back, 2 bases at V and 8 bases at J, with 4 bases in the middle. The germline V gene has CDR1 SNHLY and CDR2 FYNNEI. The CDR3 loop reads CASSEWDEQFF. CDR3 bases: TGTGCCAGCAGTGAATGGGATGAGCAGTTCTTC.

The chain joins TRBV12-5 to TRBJ2-7; TRBD1 might be the D (5 bases). Germline CDR1 and CDR2: LGHNT and FRNRAP. Trimming took off 1 base at V and 3 bases at J, with 10 bases between the two ends. This CDR3 is 14 amino acids long. The CDR3 reads CASGLGRASYEQYF. The CDR3 bases are TGTGCTAGTGGTTTGGGCAGGGCAAGCTACGAGCAGTACTTC.

The gene calls are TRBV28 and TRBJ2-1; D assignment may be TRBD1 or TRBD2 (5 bases each). The CDR3 length is 17 residues. From germline, CDR1 is MDHEN and CDR2 SYDVKM. Trimming shortened V by 7 bases and J by 2 bases, and 21 bases separated the two germline ends. This chain's CDR3 is CASTHPGTENTYNEQFF. CDR3 coding DNA: TGTGCCAGCACTCACCCCGGGACCGAGAACACCTACAATGAGCAGTTCTTC.

J is TRBJ1-1 and V is TRBV7-2; D ambiguous. V shed 3 bases and J shed 1 base, with 6 bases lying between them. The V gene's germline CDR1 is SGHTA and CDR2 FQGNSA. This CDR3 region has 13 residues. CDR3: CASSLRENTEAFF. CDR3 DNA: TGTGCCAGCAGCTTGCGTGAGAACACTGAAGCTTTCTTT.

V gene TRBV15 combines with J gene TRBJ2-1; 10 nucleotides match TRBD2. Germline CDR1 reads LNHNV; CDR2 reads YYDKDF (reference sequence). The J segment lost 0 bases and the V segment lost 3 bases, leaving 5 bases of the junction unmatched. There are 17 residues in the CDR3. CDR3 region: CATSSGTSESSYNEQFF. The CDR3 bases are TGTGCCACCAGCAGCGGGACTAGCGAGAGCTCCTACAATGAGCAGTTCTTC. Combining the CDR3 with reference TRBV15 and TRBJ2-1 gives the whole variable domain DAMVIQNPRYQVTQFGKPVTLSCSQTLNHNVMYWYQQKSSQAPKLLFHYYDKDFNNEADTPDNFQSRRPNTSFCFLDIRSPGLGDTAMYLCATSSGTSESSYNEQFFGPGTRLTVL.

This clone occurred once. The chain employs TRBV5-6 and TRBJ2-5, with 9 positions matching TRBD1. The ends lost 4 bases at V and 5 bases at J; junction bases unmatched: 6. Germline V gives CDR1 SGHDT, CDR2 YYEEEE. CDR3 size: 14 residues. The CDR3 nucleotides are TGTGCCAGCAGCCCGGACAGGGGAGGGGAGACCCAGTACTTC. The encoded protein is CASSPDRGGETQYF.

A few counts support this clone. The V and J genes are TRBV5-1 and TRBJ2-7; 7 nucleotides match TRBD2. Germline loops: CDR1 SGHRS, CDR2 YFSETQ. The CDR3 spans 15 residues. V lost 4 bases to trimming and J lost 2 bases; unmatched junction nucleotides: 9. The CDR3 protein is CASSDPGLSTYEQYF. DNA for the CDR3: TGCGCCAGCAGCGACCCGGGACTATCAACCTACGAGCAGTACTTC.

This clone has only one observation. The chain couples TRBV5-1 to TRBJ1-1; possibly TRBD1 for D (5 bases). Per the germline V gene, CDR1 is SGHRS and CDR2 is YFSETQ. With 1 base removed from V and 0 bases from J, the gap between germline ends came to 7 bases. This CDR3 is built from 14 residues. The CDR3 DNA follows: TGCGCCAGCAGCTTGACAGGTTTGAACACTGAAGCTTTCTTT. Amino acid sequence: CASSLTGLNTEAFF.

V is TRBV27 and J is TRBJ1-5, with D unclear. The germline CDR1 and CDR2 sequences are MNHEY and SMNVEV (reference sequence). The CDR3 sequence is 13 residues long. With 2 bases removed from V and 6 bases from J, the gap between germline ends came to 8 bases. The CDR3 nucleotides read TGTGCCAGCAGTTTAACAATGACTCAGCCCCAGCATTTT. As protein: CASSLTMTQPQHF.

This clone has just one count. The rearrangement joins TRBV19 to TRBJ1-2; 7 nucleotides align to TRBD1. The J segment lost 1 base and the V segment lost 4 bases, leaving 3 bases of the junction unmatched. CDR1 and CDR2 from the germline V gene are LNHDA and SQIVND (reference sequence). This CDR3 contains 14 residues. As DNA, the CDR3 is TGTGCCAGTAGTACCGGGGACAGTAACTATGGCTACACCTTC. This codes for CASSTGDSNYGYTF. The full variable domain, rest sourced from reference TRBV19 and TRBJ1-2, is DGGITQSPKYLFRKEGQNVTLSCEQNLNHDAMYWYRQDPGQGLRLIYYSQIVNDFQKGDIAEGYSVSREKKESFPLTVTSAQKNPTAFYLCASSTGDSNYGYTFGSGTRLTVV.

This chain joins TRBV6-1 and TRBJ2-7; D might be TRBD2 (6 bases). Germline V CDR1 and CDR2: MNHNS, SASEGT. The CDR3 consists of 14 residues. V lost 5 bases and J lost 0, with 11 bases in between. CDR3 loop: CASSRDSSSYEQYF. The CDR3 bases are TGTGCCAGCAGTAGGGACTCTAGCTCCTACGAGCAGTACTTC.

This clone is a singleton in its sample. The chain uses TRBV2 and TRBJ1-5; 10 nucleotides agree with TRBD1. The CDR3 extends over 16 amino acids. Germline CDR1 is SNHLY and CDR2 is FYNNEI. Trimming removed 0 bases from V and 6 bases from J; junction bases left unmatched: 5. CDR3: CASSEALGQGFQPQHF. The CDR3 coding sequence is TGTGCCAGCAGTGAAGCTCTGGGACAGGGGTTTCAGCCCCAGCATTTT. Using reference TRBV2 and TRBJ1-5 for the parts outside the CDR3, the full variable domain is EPEVTQTPSHQVTQMGQEVILRCVPISNHLYFYWYRQILGQKVEFLVSFYNNEISEKSEIFDDQFSVERPDGSNFTLKIRSTKLEDSAMYFCASSEALGQGFQPQHFGDGTRLSIL.

The chain combines TRBV7-9 with TRBJ2-7, with D possibly TRBD1 on 5 matching bases. Germline CDR1 SEHNR, CDR2 FQNEAQ (reference sequence). Deletions cut 5 bases from V and 2 bases from J, with 19 bases between. There are 16 residues in the CDR3. The chain's CDR3 is CASSPGLGDRTYEQYF. CDR3 coding DNA: TGTGCCAGCAGCCCAGGTCTGGGTGACAGAACCTACGAGCAGTACTTC.

This clone was detected only once. The V gene is TRBV6-1, the J gene TRBJ2-4; D is undetermined. Germline V gives CDR1 MNHNS, CDR2 SASEGT. The CDR3 has 16 amino acids. The germline V and J ends were trimmed by 3 bases and 1 base, with 13 bases remaining between them. The CDR3 region is CASSEIPTGAKNIQYF. The DNA for the CDR3 is TGTGCCAGCAGTGAGATACCGACGGGTGCCAAAAACATTCAGTACTTC.

The chain joins TRBV6-6 to TRBJ1-1; D possibly corresponds to TRBD1 (5 bases). In germline, CDR1 is MNHNY, CDR2 SVGAGI (reference sequence). The CDR3 runs 13 residues. The V end lost 4 bases, the J end lost 6 bases, and 12 bases lay between the germline ends. This chain's CDR3 is CASSSQGHSEAFF. The DNA for the CDR3 is TGTGCCAGCAGTTCTCAGGGCCATTCTGAAGCTTTCTTT.